These T cell receptor beta chains were read from a single sample in a study of blood T cell repertoires in COVID-19. This table comes from immunoSEQ multiplex PCR, and its TCRdb copy is limited to in-frame clones, with some not included. The sample consists of some 270,000 clones, around nine tenths of them appearing once. Sequenced: PBMCs or T cells enriched from blood (not recorded which). All receptors come from a woman aged 55-69 years who had recovered from COVID-19. Each CDR3 is given with its conserved first and last residue. The D gene is left open where the match is weak. Part of the rows lack a size; the others show once, few, many or a class for expanded clones.

D gene	J gene	V gene	clone size	CDR3 DNA	CDR3 protein
.	TRBJ2-2	TRBV28	.	TGTGCCAGCAGTCCAGGGGACCGCCTGGGCGGGGAGCTGTTTTTT	CASSPGDRLGGELFF
.	TRBJ1-2	TRBV5-1	.	TGCGCCAGCAGCCGAAATCGGGGGTACGACGACAACTATGGCTACACCTTC	CASSRNRGYDDNYGYTF
.	TRBJ1-4	TRBV7-9	.	TGTGCCAGCAGCTTTTTTATTGAAAAACTGTTTTTT	CASSFFIEKLFF
.	TRBJ1-2	TRBV2	.	TGTGCCAGCAGTGCGGGGTATAACTATGGCTACACCTTC	CASSAGYNYGYTF
TRBD2	TRBJ2-4	TRBV4-1	few	TGCGCCAGCAGCGAAAGGCGCGCGGGAGGCGGTGCCAAAAACATTCAGTACTTC	CASSERRAGGGAKNIQYF
.	TRBJ2-5	TRBV15	.	TGTGCCACCAGCAGCCAGATGTGGGAGGAGACCCAGTACTTC	CATSSQMWEETQYF
.	TRBJ2-6	TRBV5-1	few	TGCGCCAGCAGGGACTCCTCTGGGGCCAACGTCCTGACTTTC	CASRDSSGANVLTF
TRBD2	TRBJ2-1	TRBV5-1	.	TGCGCCAGCAGCTTGGGGGGGACTAGCGGCTACAATGAGCAGTTCTTC	CASSLGGTSGYNEQFF
.	TRBJ1-1	TRBV2	.	TGTGCCAGCGGCGAGGGCAGGCCGAACACTGAAGCTTTCTTT	CASGEGRPNTEAFF
TRBD1	TRBJ2-3	TRBV7-3	.	TGTGCCAGCGCAAGGGGACAGGGGAGCACAGATACGCAGTATTTT	CASARGQGSTDTQYF
TRBD1	TRBJ1-5	TRBV3-1/TRBV3-2	.	TGTGCCAGCAGCCAAGGTTGGAGGGGGCCAAGAGTTCAGCCCCAGCATTTT	CASSQGWRGPRVQPQHF
TRBD2	TRBJ2-2	TRBV7-6	few	TGTGCCAGCAGCTACCTAGCGGGGGGAGCAAACACCGGGGAGCTGTTTTTT	CASSYLAGGANTGELFF
TRBD1	TRBJ2-3	TRBV5-6	.	TGTGCCAGCAGCTTGCGGACAGGGACTAGCACAGATACGCAGTATTTT	CASSLRTGTSTDTQYF
.	TRBJ2-3	TRBV24-1	.	TGTGCCACCAGTGATTTATCAGGGGTAACAGATACGCAGTATTTT	CATSDLSGVTDTQYF
.	TRBJ1-1	TRBV6-5	.	TGTGCCAGCAGCCGGGGGTACACTGAAGCTTTCTTT	CASSRGYTEAFF
.	TRBJ1-1	TRBV28	.	TGTGCCAGCAGTACCAGGGTTTGGAACACTGAAGCTTTCTTT	CASSTRVWNTEAFF
TRBD2	TRBJ2-5	TRBV24-1	.	TGTGCCACCAGTGATCTGACTAGCGGAAACCTCCAAGAGACCCAGTACTTC	CATSDLTSGNLQETQYF
.	TRBJ1-5	TRBV30	.	TGTGCCTGGAGTCGTCGGGGTCAGGGCAATCAGCCCCAGCATTTT	CAWSRRGQGNQPQHF
.	TRBJ1-2	TRBV4-1	once	TGCGCCAGCAGCCTAGTCAGGGGAGACTATGGCTACACCTTC	CASSLVRGDYGYTF
TRBD1	TRBJ1-2	TRBV29-1	.	TGCAGCGCTGAGGACAGGGGGGTTACTGGCTACACCTTC	CSAEDRGVTGYTF
.	TRBJ1-3	TRBV28	once	TGTGCCAGCACCCTGGGGGGTGGAAACACCATATATTTT	CASTLGGGNTIYF
.	TRBJ1-2	TRBV28	.	TGTGCCAGCAGTTTATGGAGGGAAGCTAACTATGGCTACACCTTC	CASSLWREANYGYTF
.	TRBJ2-2	TRBV9	.	TGTGCCAGCAGCGTGCAGCTTTCGGGTGCTACCGGGGAGCTGTTTTTT	CASSVQLSGATGELFF
TRBD1	TRBJ1-1	TRBV5-8	.	TGTGCCAGCAGCTTAAGGGACAGGGTTACTGAAGCTTTCTTT	CASSLRDRVTEAFF
.	TRBJ1-6	TRBV11-3	.	TGTGCCAGCAGCTCCACAGGGAATTCACCCCTCCACTTT	CASSSTGNSPLHF
TRBD1	TRBJ1-2	TRBV30	.	TGTGCCTGGAGTCCCGGGACAGTTAACTATGGCTACACCTTC	CAWSPGTVNYGYTF
TRBD1	TRBJ2-2	TRBV5-4	.	TGTGCCAGCAGCTTGGACAGGGGGTATACCGGGGAGCTGTTTTTT	CASSLDRGYTGELFF
.	TRBJ1-2	TRBV3-1/TRBV3-2	.	TGTGCCAGCAGCCACTCCGGGGTTAACTATGGCTACACCTTC	CASSHSGVNYGYTF
TRBD2	TRBJ2-7	TRBV5-1	.	TGCGCCAGCAGCTTGGGAGGCGGGGGGGCCCACTCCTACGAGCAGTACTTC	CASSLGGGGAHSYEQYF
.	TRBJ2-3	TRBV19	.	TGTGCCAGTAATATGGCCCTAGGCGGGGCGCAGGCAGATACGCAGTATTTT	CASNMALGGAQADTQYF
.	TRBJ1-2	TRBV11-2	.	TGTGCCAGCAGTAACATGTGGGAGGGCTACACCTTC	CASSNMWEGYTF
.	TRBJ2-7	TRBV5-1	once	TGCGCCAGCAGCTTGGCCCAGTACTACGAGCAGTACTTC	CASSLAQYYEQYF
TRBD1	TRBJ1-5	TRBV28	.	TGTGCCAGCAGGGCGACAGGGAAGGGACAGCCCCAGCATTTT	CASRATGKGQPQHF
.	TRBJ2-3	TRBV6-5	.	TGTGCCAGCAGTTACGGGACAGCGGTAGCGGGGAATACGCAGTATTTT	CASSYGTAVAGNTQYF
TRBD2	TRBJ2-1	TRBV3-1/TRBV3-2	.	TGTGCCAGCAGACCCGGGACTAGCGGGGTGTCCTACAATGAGCAGTTCTTC	CASRPGTSGVSYNEQFF
.	TRBJ2-2	TRBV11-3	few	TGTGCCAGCAGCTCCAAGGACAGGGAGCTGTTTTTT	CASSSKDRELFF
TRBD2	TRBJ2-3	TRBV5-1	.	TGCGCCAGCAGCCTAGGACTAGCATTAGATACGCAGTATTTT	CASSLGLALDTQYF